Listed here is a single TCR beta chain. Its antigen is not identified. 5'RACE generated cDNA with 10-nucleotide random UMIs. A single record per CDR3 protein comes from TCRdb applying MiXCR to the 5' RACE reads. The table lists roughly 42,000 distinct CDR3 sequences, around an eighth of them singletons, with 10% to 12% in the top ten. Noted time point: longitudinal time-point 3. This sample was taken from a study of neurological immune-mediated disorders. Study findings and constraints: The most TCR clonal expansion was seen in HTLV-1-associated myelopathy, whereas the least was seen in multiple sclerosis, below the level in healthy controls. Among expanded clones, no CDR3 amino acid sequences were shared across subjects, a pattern suggesting private repertoires in all groups.

This CDR3 contains 13 residues. Germline V gene lookup returns CDR1 GTSNPN and CDR2 SVGIG (reference sequence). With 1 base removed from V and 5 bases from J, the gap between germline ends came to 9 bases. This sequence originates from a man aged 25-45 years in good health. The gene calls are TRBV30 and TRBJ2-1, with D tentatively TRBD1 (5 bases). Specimen: PBMCs. CDR3 in DNA: TGTGCCTGGAGTGCCCCAGGGAACAATGAGCAGTTCTTC. This sequence encodes CAWSAPGNNEQFF.